The rows below give T cell receptor beta chains drawn from one sample of a study of blood T cell repertoires in COVID-19. Sequenced by immunoSEQ multiplex PCR; TCRdb stores in-frame clones only, minus some. The sample yields about 300,000 clones, more than 85% seen once. The specimen was peripheral blood. The receptor source for this set is a man between 65 and 85 years old with acute or convalescent COVID-19. Both conserved end residues are trimmed from each CDR3.

v_call cdr3_length cdr3_aa
TRBV28 11 ASSFWEDYGYT
TRBV18 14 ASSPQRLAGINEQF
TRBV18 11 ASSNPGYNEQF
TRBV5-1 12 ASSVRDRGGTQY
TRBV18 13 ASSPPSAVNYGYT
TRBV21-1 11 ASRIPQGSEAF
TRBV5-4 13 ASSLAGFSGNTIY
TRBV5-4 11 ASSLAGGDGYT
TRBV18 11 ASSPDSNQPQH
TRBV6-2/TRBV6-3 14 ASSYSPDRPNNEQF
TRBV28 13 ASSGWGATNEKLF
TRBV6-2/TRBV6-3 13 ASSYPGAPTDTQY
TRBV19 15 ASSRRRLAGGPHEQY
TRBV4-3 11 ASSQDPRTEAF
TRBV7-3 16 ASSSSPGRGRNTGELF
TRBV2 13 ASTEGSSGLTEAF
TRBV11-2 13 ASSLDRVGGQPQH
TRBV6-2/TRBV6-3 16 ASSPEGRLAGIYNEQF
TRBV10-3 9 AIMLSDTQY
TRBV4-2 14 ASSRMDRVSGNTIY
TRBV3-1/TRBV3-2 11 ASSLGREGGYT
TRBV28 13 ASSPPRGVIDTQY
TRBV11-3 12 ASNMDQGSREQY
TRBV10-3 13 AISSEREAHNEQF
TRBV27 16 ASSPSRDRGANTGELF
TRBV24-1 16 ATSDAQPGQGSYNEQF
TRBV7-2 11 ASSLGPADTQY
TRBV7-2 15 ASGSLPAGSYNSPLH
TRBV15 12 ATSSGQFTGELF
TRBV6-4 17 ASSDSIPGLELFAETQY
TRBV29-1 12 SVELAGVWKTQY
TRBV2 12 ASSSLRGNSPLH
TRBV7-9 12 ASSSRQGSHGYT
TRBV7-2 12 ASSLSLAYNEQF
TRBV7-9 11 ARTGLDTGELF
TRBV6-1 18 ASSETESWLAGALTDTQY
TRBV5-1 15 ASASSGGAYTYNEQF
TRBV7-6 15 ASSPEDRGYNTGELF
TRBV4-2 13 ASSQAAGQGFEQY
TRBV5-1 16 ASSPPGLAWSSYNEQF
TRBV4-1 14 ASSQRGPGSTDTQY
TRBV27 11 ASRLGGYNEQF
TRBV28 12 ASRSEYSNQPQH
TRBV28 11 ASSLEGARRAF
TRBV14 13 ASSRRDAGGDTQY
TRBV5-1 12 ASSSLAGEETQY
TRBV28 10 ASSLAFTEAF
TRBV7-2 11 ASSLVRNTEAF
TRBV18 15 ASSPRFGGGSTDTQY
TRBV6-1 12 ASSKAGLGYTIY
TRBV10-1 11 ASSERATGELF
TRBV7-5 15 VRSLAPTGGICYGYT
TRBV19 15 ASSTRTGGQGIYGYT
TRBV10-3 11 AISERGIYGYT
TRBV28 13 ASSLRQGWVTEAF
TRBV28 17 ASSHTFYNIQGVNSPLH
TRBV7-2 10 ASSLTGNEAF
TRBV4-2 10 ASSPDTYEQY
TRBV5-1 18 ASSLGGSGSSPRNTGELF
TRBV5-1 12 ASSTNRVIDEQY